This T cell receptor (beta chain) derives from a study of cytomegalovirus exposure and HLA in healthy donors. Findings of the study overall: Within the approximately 130 validation repertoires, first-cohort TCR clusters tended to co-occur, according to a later analysis. TCR sequences were mostly rare, though some public TCRs occurred in many donors. The classifier reportedly diagnosed cytomegalovirus status with high specificity and sensitivity.

Some clones are missing from TCRdb's copy, which holds only in-frame ones; the method was immunoSEQ multiplex PCR. This table holds 220,000 or so clones, around nine tenths found once. V lost 6 bases and J 5 bases, leaving 18 bases between the germline ends. The CDR3 has 15 residues. Germline loops: CDR1 MGHRA, CDR2 YSYEKL. Comments on this clone: Its antigen is as yet unknown.

The clonotype originates from a woman between 18 and 30 years old in good health and CMV-seropositive. The rearrangement links TRBV4-1 to TRBJ2-3, with a tentative D call TRBD1 (6 bases). Sequencing was performed on PBMCs. CDR3 sequence reads: CASSPGQGLQDTQYF. In DNA form, the CDR3 reads TGCGCCAGCAGTCCCGGCCAGGGGCTTCAAGATACGCAGTATTTT.